The 2 T cell receptor beta chains presented below share a single source sample, sequenced in a study of T cells in Graves' hyperthyroidism and ophthalmopathy. Amplification of TCR beta CDR3 regions was performed using RNA transcripts as template. Researchers ran a first-round RT-PCR on the TCR CDR3 using the HTBI primer set. TCRdb re-called the multiplex PCR reads with MiXCR, one entry per CDR3 protein. In the table there are around 540,000 distinct CDR3 sequences, about 15% of which are singletons. Sequencing was done on a sample of blood. These receptors were taken from a woman in her thirties with Graves' ophthalmopathy.

Ten or more counts support this clonotype. The chain carries TRBV2 and TRBJ2-5; D is unclear. The germline V gene has CDR1 SNHLY and CDR2 FYNNEI. Deletions cut 0 bases from V and 5 bases from J, with 13 bases between. The CDR3 extends over 15 amino acids. CDR3 nucleotide sequence: TGTGCCAGCAGTGAAGCCCCATTCGTCCGGGAGACCCAGTACTTC. This codes for CASSEAPFVRETQYF.

This clonotype occurred many times. V is TRBV5-1 and J is TRBJ2-7; TRBD2 matches 11 bases. V lost 4 bases and J lost 1; bases outside the gene matches: 10. The CDR3 runs to 17 residues. Germline V gene lookup returns CDR1 SGHRS and CDR2 YFSETQ. For the CDR3, the DNA is TGCGCCAGCAGCGTACGGGGACTAGCGGAAGTTTCCTACGAGCAGTACTTC. Its translation: CASSVRGLAEVSYEQYF.